Given below is one T cell receptor (beta chain) in context. The source of the sample is a study of blood T cell repertoires in COVID-19. Study background: Material from acute and convalescent COVID-19 was sourced from the United States, Italy and Spain. PBMCs, B-cell-depleted T cells, or T cells provided the cDNA or gDNA that made up the material.

Authors' analysis steps: Amplifying reference gene primers gave estimates of nucleated cell counts. Method: immunoSEQ multiplex PCR; TCRdb's copy keeps in-frame clones and lacks some. That table is the source of V, J and clone size, and D and trimming were worked out from the DNA. Here the sample spans about 220,000 clones, around 84% being singletons. V was clipped by 5 bases and J by 4 bases, with 18 bases between them. The CDR3 contains 15 residues. The germline V gene encodes CDR1 MDHEN and CDR2 SYDVKM. The clonotype was recovered from a man between 45 and 60 years old with active or convalescent COVID-19. The sample taken for sequencing was peripheral blood. The chain recombines TRBV28 with TRBJ2-7; the D gene is possibly TRBD2 (6 bases). This chain's CDR3 is CASSHGGVLGYEQYV. In nucleotides, the CDR3 is TGTGCCAGCAGTCATGGAGGGGTGCTGGGGTACGAGCAGTACGTC.